This T cell receptor (beta chain) was identified during a study of technical replicates of blood from a handful of donors. TCRdb's copy holds only in-frame clones and misses some; the assay was immunoSEQ multiplex PCR. The data show 65,000 to 80,000 clones, nearly 95% seen once. Trimming removed 6 bases at V and 4 bases at J, with 12 bases between. The V gene's germline CDR1 is LNHDA and CDR2 SQIVND (reference sequence). This CDR3 has 13 amino acids. The sequencing sample was made of T cells isolated from PBMCs. The TCR was taken from a human donor in good health. This sequence joins TRBV19 and TRBJ1-1, with TRBD1 as a possible D gene (5 bases). CDR3 residues: CASRTGGATEAFF. DNA for the CDR3: TGTGCCAGTAGGACCGGCGGGGCCACTGAAGCTTTCTTT.